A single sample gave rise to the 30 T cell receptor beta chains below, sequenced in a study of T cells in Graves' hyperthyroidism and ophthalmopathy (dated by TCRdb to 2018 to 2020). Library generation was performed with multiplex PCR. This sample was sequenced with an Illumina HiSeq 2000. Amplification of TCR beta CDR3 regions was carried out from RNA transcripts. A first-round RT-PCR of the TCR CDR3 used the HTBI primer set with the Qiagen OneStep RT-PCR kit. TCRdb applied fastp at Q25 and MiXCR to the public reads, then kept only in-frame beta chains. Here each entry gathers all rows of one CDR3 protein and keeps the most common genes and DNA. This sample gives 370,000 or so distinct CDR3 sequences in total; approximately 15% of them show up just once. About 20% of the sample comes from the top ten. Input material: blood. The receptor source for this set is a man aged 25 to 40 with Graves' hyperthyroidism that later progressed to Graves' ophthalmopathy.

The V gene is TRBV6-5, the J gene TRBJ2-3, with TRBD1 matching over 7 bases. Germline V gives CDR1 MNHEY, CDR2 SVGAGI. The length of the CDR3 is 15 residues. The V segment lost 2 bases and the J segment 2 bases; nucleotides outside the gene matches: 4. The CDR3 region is CASSYTGAITDTQYF. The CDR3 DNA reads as TGTGCCAGCAGTTACACAGGGGCAATCACAGATACGCAGTATTTT.

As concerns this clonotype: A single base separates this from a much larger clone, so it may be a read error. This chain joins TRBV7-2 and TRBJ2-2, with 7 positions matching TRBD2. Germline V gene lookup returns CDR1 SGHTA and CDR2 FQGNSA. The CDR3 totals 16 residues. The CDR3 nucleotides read TGTGCCAGCAGCTCTGGTTGGGAGGGAGACACCGGGGAGCTGGTTTTT. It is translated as CASSSGWEGDTGELVF.

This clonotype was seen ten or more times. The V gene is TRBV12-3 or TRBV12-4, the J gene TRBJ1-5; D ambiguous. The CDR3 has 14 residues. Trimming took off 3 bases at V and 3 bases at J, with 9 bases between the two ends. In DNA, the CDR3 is TGTGCCAGCAGTTTCTACAGACCCAATCAGCCCCAGCATTTT. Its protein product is CASSFYRPNQPQHF.

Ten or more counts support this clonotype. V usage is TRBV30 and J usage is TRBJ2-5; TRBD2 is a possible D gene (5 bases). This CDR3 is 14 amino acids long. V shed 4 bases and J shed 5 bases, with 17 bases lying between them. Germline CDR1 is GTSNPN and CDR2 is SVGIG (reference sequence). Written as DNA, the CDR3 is TGTGCCTGGATCCTTCCCGGGGTCGCGGAGACCCAGTACTTC. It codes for CAWILPGVAETQYF.

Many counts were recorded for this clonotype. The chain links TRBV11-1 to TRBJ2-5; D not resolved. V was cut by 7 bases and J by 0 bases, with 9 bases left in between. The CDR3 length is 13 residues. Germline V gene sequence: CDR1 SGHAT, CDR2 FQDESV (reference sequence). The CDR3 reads CASTPGNQETQYF. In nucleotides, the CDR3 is TGTGCCAGCACCCCAGGCAACCAAGAGACCCAGTACTTC.

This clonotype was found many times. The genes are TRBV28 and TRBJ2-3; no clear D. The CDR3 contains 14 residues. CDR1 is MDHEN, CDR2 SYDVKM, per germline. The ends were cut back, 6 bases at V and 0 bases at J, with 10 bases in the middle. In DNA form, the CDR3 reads TGTGCCAGCAGCAATCAGGACAGCACAGATACGCAGTATTTT. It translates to CASSNQDSTDTQYF.

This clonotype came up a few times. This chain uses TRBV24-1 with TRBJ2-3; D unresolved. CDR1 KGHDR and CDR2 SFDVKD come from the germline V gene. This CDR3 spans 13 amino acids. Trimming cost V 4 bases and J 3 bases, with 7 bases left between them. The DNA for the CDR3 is TGTGCCACCAGTGAGGAACTTACAGATACGCAGTATTTT. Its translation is CATSEELTDTQYF.

The CDR3: CASSTTSADYEQYF. Here the CDR3 DNA reads TGTGCCAGCAGCACCACTAGCGCAGACTACGAGCAGTACTTC. This chain links TRBV7-6 with TRBJ2-7; 7 bases are shared with TRBD2. Germline lookup yields CDR1 SGHVS and CDR2 FNYEAQ. This CDR3 spans 14 amino acids. J gave up 3 bases and V 5 bases, and 7 bases lay outside the gene matches.

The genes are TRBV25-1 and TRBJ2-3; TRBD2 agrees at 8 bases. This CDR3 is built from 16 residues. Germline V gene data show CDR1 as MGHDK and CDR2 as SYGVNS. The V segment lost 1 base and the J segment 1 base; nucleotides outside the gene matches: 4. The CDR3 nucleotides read TGTGCCAGCAGTGAATTGGGGACTAGAGGCACAGATACGCAGTATTTT. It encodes CASSELGTRGTDTQYF.

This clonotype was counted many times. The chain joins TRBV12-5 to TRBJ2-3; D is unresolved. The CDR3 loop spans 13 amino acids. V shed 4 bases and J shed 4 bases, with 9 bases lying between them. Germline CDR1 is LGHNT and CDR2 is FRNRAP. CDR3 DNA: TGTGCTAGTGGTTCACAGAGGTCAGATACGCAGTATTTT. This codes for CASGSQRSDTQYF. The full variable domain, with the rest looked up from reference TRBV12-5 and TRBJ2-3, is DARVTQTPRHKVTEMGQEVTMRCQPILGHNTVFWYRQTMMQGLELLAYFRNRAPLDDSGMPKDRFSAEMPDATLATLKIQPSEPRDSAVYFCASGSQRSDTQYFGPGTRLTVL.

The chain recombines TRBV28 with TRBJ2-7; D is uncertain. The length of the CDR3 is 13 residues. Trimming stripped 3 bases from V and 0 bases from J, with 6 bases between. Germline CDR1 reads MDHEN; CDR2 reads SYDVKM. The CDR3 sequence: CASSLFSSYEQYF. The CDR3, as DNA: TGTGCCAGCAGTTTGTTCAGCTCCTACGAGCAGTACTTC.

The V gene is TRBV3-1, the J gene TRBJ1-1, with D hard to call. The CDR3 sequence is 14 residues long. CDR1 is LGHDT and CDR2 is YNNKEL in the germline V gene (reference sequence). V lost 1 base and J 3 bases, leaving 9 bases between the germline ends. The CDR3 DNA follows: TGTGCCAGCAGCCAAGGACGGGCCTACACTGAAGCTTTCTTT. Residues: CASSQGRAYTEAFF.

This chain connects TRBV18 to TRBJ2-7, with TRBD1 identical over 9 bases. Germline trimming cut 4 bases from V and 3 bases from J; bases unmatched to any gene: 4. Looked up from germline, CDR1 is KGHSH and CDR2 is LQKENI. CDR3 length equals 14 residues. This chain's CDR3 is CASSRQGVDYEQYF. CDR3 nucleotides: TGTGCCAGCTCACGACAGGGGGTTGACTACGAGCAGTACTTC. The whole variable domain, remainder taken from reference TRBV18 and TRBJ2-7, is NAGVMQNPRHLVRRRGQEARLRCSPMKGHSHVYWYRQLPEEGLKFMVYLQKENIIDESGMPKERFSAEFPKEGPSILRIQQVVRGDSAAYFCASSRQGVDYEQYFGPGTRLTVT.

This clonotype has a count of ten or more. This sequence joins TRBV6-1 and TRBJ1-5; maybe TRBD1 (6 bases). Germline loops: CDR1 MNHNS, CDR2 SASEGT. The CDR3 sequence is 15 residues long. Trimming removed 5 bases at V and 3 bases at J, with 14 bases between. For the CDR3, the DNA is TGTGCCAGCAGTCGGACAGTTATCGTCAATCAGCCCCAGCATTTT. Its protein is CASSRTVIVNQPQHF.

The CDR3 nucleotides are TGTGCCAGCAGTGCCGGGTATGCTGGAAACACCATATATTTT. The encoded protein is CASSAGYAGNTIYF. The chain recombines TRBV2 with TRBJ1-3, with D hard to call. The CDR3 runs 14 residues. CDR1 and CDR2 (germline): SNHLY, FYNNEI. Trimming stripped 4 bases from V and 2 bases from J, with 9 bases between.

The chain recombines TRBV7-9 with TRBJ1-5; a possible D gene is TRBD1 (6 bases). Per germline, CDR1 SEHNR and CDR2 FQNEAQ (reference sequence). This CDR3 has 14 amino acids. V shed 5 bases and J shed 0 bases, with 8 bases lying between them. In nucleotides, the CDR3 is TGTGCCAGCAGCCGGGGGCATAGCAATCAGCCCCAGCATTTT. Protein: CASSRGHSNQPQHF.

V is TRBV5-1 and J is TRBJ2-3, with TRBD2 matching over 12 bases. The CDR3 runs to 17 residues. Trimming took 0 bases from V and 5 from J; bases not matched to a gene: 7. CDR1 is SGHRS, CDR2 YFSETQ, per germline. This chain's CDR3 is CASSLALTSGGGDTQYF. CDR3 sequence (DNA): TGCGCCAGCAGCTTGGCGTTGACTAGCGGGGGCGGAGATACGCAGTATTTT.

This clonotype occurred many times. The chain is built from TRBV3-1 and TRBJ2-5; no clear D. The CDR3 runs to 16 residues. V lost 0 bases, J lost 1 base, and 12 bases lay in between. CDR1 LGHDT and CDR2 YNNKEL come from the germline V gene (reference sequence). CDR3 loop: CASSQDQYGSQETQYF. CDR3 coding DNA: TGTGCCAGCAGCCAAGATCAGTATGGTTCCCAAGAGACCCAGTACTTC.

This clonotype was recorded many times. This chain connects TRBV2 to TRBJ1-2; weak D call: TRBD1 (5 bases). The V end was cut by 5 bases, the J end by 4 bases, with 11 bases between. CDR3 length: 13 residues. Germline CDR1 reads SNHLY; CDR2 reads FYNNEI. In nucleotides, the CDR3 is TGTGCCAGCAGTCGGGGGGGTACCTATGGCTACACCTTC. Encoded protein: CASSRGGTYGYTF.

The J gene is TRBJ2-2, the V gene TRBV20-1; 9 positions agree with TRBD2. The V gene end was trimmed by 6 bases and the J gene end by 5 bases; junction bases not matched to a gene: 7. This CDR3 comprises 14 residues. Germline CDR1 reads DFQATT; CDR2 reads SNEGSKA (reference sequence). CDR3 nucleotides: TGCAGTGCAGCGGCTAGCGGGGAGACCGGGGAGCTGTTTTTT. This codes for CSAAASGETGELFF.

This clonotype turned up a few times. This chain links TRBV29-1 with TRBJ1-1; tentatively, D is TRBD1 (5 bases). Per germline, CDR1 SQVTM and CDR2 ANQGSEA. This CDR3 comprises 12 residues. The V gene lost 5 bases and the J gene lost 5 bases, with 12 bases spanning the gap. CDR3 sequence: CSVKGRETEAFF. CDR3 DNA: TGCAGCGTTAAGGGGAGGGAGACTGAAGCTTTCTTT.

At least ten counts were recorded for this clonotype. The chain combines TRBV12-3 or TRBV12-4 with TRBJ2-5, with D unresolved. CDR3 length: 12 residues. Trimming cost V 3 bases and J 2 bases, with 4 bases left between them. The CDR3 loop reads CASSFEQETQYF. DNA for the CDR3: TGTGCCAGCAGTTTTGAACAAGAGACCCAGTACTTC.

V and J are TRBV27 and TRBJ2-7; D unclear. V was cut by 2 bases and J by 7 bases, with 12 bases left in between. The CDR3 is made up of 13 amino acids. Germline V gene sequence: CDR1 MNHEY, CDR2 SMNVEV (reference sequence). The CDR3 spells CASSLGVTWEQYF. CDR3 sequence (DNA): TGTGCCAGCAGTTTAGGGGTTACATGGGAGCAGTACTTC.

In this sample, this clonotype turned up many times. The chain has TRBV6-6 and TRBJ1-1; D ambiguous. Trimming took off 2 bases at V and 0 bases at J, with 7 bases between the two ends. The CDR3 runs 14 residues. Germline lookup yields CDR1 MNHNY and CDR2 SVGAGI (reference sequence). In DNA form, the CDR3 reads TGTGCCAGCAGTTACCGGATTATGAACACTGAAGCTTTCTTT. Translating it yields CASSYRIMNTEAFF.

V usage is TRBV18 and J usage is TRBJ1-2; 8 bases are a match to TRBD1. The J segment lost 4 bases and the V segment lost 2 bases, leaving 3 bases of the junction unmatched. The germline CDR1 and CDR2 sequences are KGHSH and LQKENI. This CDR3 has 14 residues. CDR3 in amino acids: CASSPDDRGYGYTF. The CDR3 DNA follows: TGTGCCAGCTCACCAGATGACAGGGGCTATGGCTACACCTTC.

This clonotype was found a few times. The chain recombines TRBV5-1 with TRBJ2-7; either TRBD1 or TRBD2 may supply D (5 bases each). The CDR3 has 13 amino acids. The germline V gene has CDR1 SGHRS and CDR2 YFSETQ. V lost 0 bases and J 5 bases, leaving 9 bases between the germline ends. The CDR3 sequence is CASSLVGTDEQYF. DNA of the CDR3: TGCGCCAGCAGCTTGGTGGGGACGGACGAGCAGTACTTC.

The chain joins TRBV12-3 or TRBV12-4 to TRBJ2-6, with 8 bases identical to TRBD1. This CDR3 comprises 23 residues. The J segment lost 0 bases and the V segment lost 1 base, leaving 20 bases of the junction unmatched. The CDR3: CASSLVPGGTPREPGSGANVLTF. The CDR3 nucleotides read TGTGCCAGCAGTTTAGTCCCAGGGGGCACCCCTAGGGAGCCGGGCTCTGGGGCCAACGTCCTGACTTTC.

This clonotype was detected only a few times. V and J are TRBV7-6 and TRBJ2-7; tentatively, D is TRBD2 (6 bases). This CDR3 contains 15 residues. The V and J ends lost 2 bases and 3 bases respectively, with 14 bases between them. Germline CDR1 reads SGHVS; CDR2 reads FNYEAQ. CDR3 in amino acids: CASSLWIGGNYEQYF. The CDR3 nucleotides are TGTGCCAGCAGCTTATGGATTGGCGGGAACTACGAGCAGTACTTC. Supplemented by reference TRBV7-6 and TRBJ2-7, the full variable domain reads GAGVSQSPRYKVTKRGQDVALRCDPISGHVSLYWYRQALGQGPEFLTYFNYEAQQDKSGLPNDRFSAERPEGSISTLTIQRTEQRDSAMYRCASSLWIGGNYEQYFGPGTRLTVT.

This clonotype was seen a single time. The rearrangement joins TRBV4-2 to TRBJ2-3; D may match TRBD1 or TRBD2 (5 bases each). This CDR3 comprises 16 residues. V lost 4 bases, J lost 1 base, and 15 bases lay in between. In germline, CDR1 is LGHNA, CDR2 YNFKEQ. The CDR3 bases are TGTGCCAGCAGCCCGTTTTGGGGGTATCGCACAGATACGCAGTATTTT. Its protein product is CASSPFWGYRTDTQYF.

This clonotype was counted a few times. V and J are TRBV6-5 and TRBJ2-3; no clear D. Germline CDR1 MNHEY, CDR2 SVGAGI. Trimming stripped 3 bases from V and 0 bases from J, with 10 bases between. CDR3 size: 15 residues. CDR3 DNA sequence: TGTGCCAGCAGTTATGGGATACGAAGCACAGATACGCAGTATTTT. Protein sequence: CASSYGIRSTDTQYF.